A single sample gave rise to the 26 T cell receptor beta chains below, sequenced in a study of blood T cells in healthy people across ages. Using a J-beta primer mix together with a sample-barcoded 5' primer, a second PCR was run for about 6 to 12 cycles. MiXCR was run by TCRdb on the 5' RACE reads, yielding one entry per CDR3 protein. The sample contains 800,000 or so distinct CDR3 sequences, around a quarter of which appear only once. These data were likewise used in another study, on T cells of mothers and their children.

Sequencing used blood. These receptors came from a boy under 18 in good health.

This clonotype was detected a few times. The chain has TRBV29-1 and TRBJ1-4; 9 bases match TRBD1. The V segment lost 7 bases and the J segment 3 bases; nucleotides outside the gene matches: 18. Germline CDR1 and CDR2: SQVTM and ANQGSEA. The CDR3 has 18 amino acids. The CDR3 reads CSASPGTGLNLANEKLFF. The CDR3 DNA reads TGCAGCGCTTCCCCCGGGACAGGGTTGAATCTAGCTAATGAAAAACTGTTTTTT.

Worth noting for this clonotype: Germline and junction disagree at one end, which may indicate a read error. CDR3 amino acids: CASSLGPDMQYF. Here the CDR3 DNA reads TGTGCCAGCAGTTTGGGCCCCGATATGCAGTATTTT. The rearrangement uses TRBV28 and TRBJ2-3, with D unresolved. Germline V gene lookup returns CDR1 MDHEN and CDR2 SYDVKM. The CDR3 runs to 12 residues.

In its sample, this clonotype was seen once. The genes are TRBV6-6 and TRBJ1-5; no firm D call. V lost 4 bases to trimming and J lost 3 bases, with 10 bases between them. This CDR3 is 14 amino acids long. Germline CDR1 is MNHNY and CDR2 is SVGAGI (reference sequence). The CDR3 sequence is CASSWEGHNQPQHF. The DNA for the CDR3 is TGTGCCAGCAGTTGGGAGGGTCACAATCAGCCCCAGCATTTT.

CDR3 DNA sequence: TGTGCCAGCAGTTTACGGGGTCTCGGCGACTATGGCTACACCTTC. It translates to CASSLRGLGDYGYTF. The gene calls are TRBV27 and TRBJ1-2; D gene ambiguous. V lost 2 bases and J lost 3, with 13 bases in between. CDR1 is MNHEY, CDR2 SMNVEV, per germline (reference sequence). The CDR3 contains 15 residues.

V usage is TRBV27 and J usage is TRBJ2-5; 8 positions match TRBD2. The J call could be wrong; TRBJ2-1 is a better fit for the DNA end. Germline loops: CDR1 MNHEY, CDR2 SMNVEV (reference sequence). The CDR3 is made up of 14 amino acids. CDR3 sequence reads: CASRSGGPSNEQFF. The CDR3 region has the DNA TGTGCCAGCCGGTCGGGAGGGCCGTCCAATGAGCAGTTCTTC.

The rearrangement uses TRBV24-1 and TRBJ2-3, with a possible D match to TRBD1 (5 bases). The CDR3 consists of 15 residues. V was trimmed by 4 bases and J by 3 bases, leaving 13 bases between them. Per germline, CDR1 KGHDR and CDR2 SFDVKD. The CDR3 protein is CATSETSDRTDTQYF. The DNA for the CDR3 is TGTGCCACCAGTGAAACTTCAGACAGAACAGATACGCAGTATTTT.

The chain joins TRBV7-6 to TRBJ2-6; tentative D call: TRBD1 (5 bases). The V and J ends lost 2 bases and 0 bases respectively, with 14 bases between them. This CDR3 contains 18 residues. Per the germline V gene, CDR1 is SGHVS and CDR2 is FNYEAQ. The CDR3 loop reads CASSLRRQGGSGANVLTF. The CDR3 nucleotides are TGTGCCAGCAGCTTAAGGCGTCAGGGTGGCTCTGGGGCCAACGTCCTGACTTTC.

The chain carries TRBV28 and TRBJ2-1; TRBD1 agrees at 11 bases. This CDR3 spans 16 amino acids. V dropped 3 bases and J dropped 6; count of bases not matched to a gene: 7. Germline values: CDR1 MDHEN, CDR2 SYDVKM. CDR3 DNA sequence: TGTGCCAGCAGTTTTTTTACGGGGACAGGGGGCAATGAGCAGTTCTTC. This codes for CASSFFTGTGGNEQFF.

The V and J genes are TRBV24-1 and TRBJ2-3; D uncertain. V shed 3 bases and J shed 3 bases, with 6 bases lying between them. Per germline, CDR1 KGHDR and CDR2 SFDVKD. The CDR3 length is 13 residues. The CDR3, as DNA: TGTGCCACCAGTGATGTTCATACAGATACGCAGTATTTT. This gives the protein CATSDVHTDTQYF.

This clonotype appeared a few times. The rearrangement joins TRBV13 to TRBJ2-4; 9 bases align to TRBD2. The CDR3 length is 17 residues. Looked up from germline, CDR1 is PRHDT and CDR2 is FYEKMQ (reference sequence). The junction had 5 bases not matched to a gene; V was cut back by 2 bases and J by 0 bases. The CDR3 coding sequence is TGTGCCAGCAGCTTACGGAGCGGGGGGATAGCCAAAAACATTCAGTACTTC. It encodes CASSLRSGGIAKNIQYF. The full variable domain, completed using reference TRBV13 and TRBJ2-4, is AAGVIQSPRHLIKEKRETATLKCYPIPRHDTVYWYQQGPGQDPQFLISFYEKMQSDKGSIPDRFSAQQFSDYHSELNMSSLELGDSALYFCASSLRSGGIAKNIQYFGAGTRLSVL.

This sequence joins TRBV12-3 or TRBV12-4 and TRBJ2-2; 12 bases are shared with TRBD2. This CDR3 spans 17 amino acids. Germline trimming cut 5 bases from V and 2 bases from J; bases unmatched to any gene: 6. The CDR3 loop is CASSPGTSGLNTGELFF. In DNA form, the CDR3 reads TGTGCCAGCAGTCCCGGGACTAGCGGGCTTAACACCGGGGAGCTGTTTTTT.

The rearrangement links TRBV27 to TRBJ2-5; 9 bases are a match to TRBD2. Judging by the DNA end, TRBJ2-1 fits better; the J call may be wrong. The CDR3 extends over 16 amino acids. Germline V gene sequence: CDR1 MNHEY, CDR2 SMNVEV (reference sequence). The CDR3: CASSSQRLAVFNEQFF. CDR3 DNA: TGTGCCAGCAGTTCTCAACGACTAGCGGTATTCAATGAGCAGTTCTTC.

To note about this clonotype: At one end, the junction sequence differs from germline, possibly due to a read error. The chain is built from TRBV15 and TRBJ2-5; tentatively, D is TRBD2 (6 bases). The J call could be wrong; TRBJ2-1 is a better fit for the DNA end. Germline V gene data show CDR1 as LNHNV and CDR2 as YYDKDF (reference sequence). CDR3 length: 17 residues. The CDR3 DNA reads as TGTGCCACCACCAGAGGGTCCACAACGGGAGCAATCAATGAGCAGTTCTTC. Its protein product is CATTRGSTTGAINEQFF.

This chain joins TRBV6-6 and TRBJ1-2; the match to TRBD1 covers 12 bases. The CDR3 sequence is 16 residues long. V was pared by 6 bases and J by 5 bases, with 10 bases of the junction left unmatched. Germline CDR1 MNHNY, CDR2 SVGAGI (reference sequence). CDR3 amino acids: CASRLNRDRGLYGYTF. The CDR3 bases are TGTGCCAGCAGGCTTAACCGGGACAGGGGGCTGTATGGCTACACCTTC.

This clonotype was found a few times. This rearrangement joins TRBV6-5 to TRBJ2-1; 8 nucleotides line up with TRBD2. Losses at the gene ends were 5 bases for V and 7 bases for J; bases not matched to a gene: 10. Germline V gene sequence: CDR1 MNHEY, CDR2 SVGAGI. CDR3 length equals 15 residues. The CDR3 protein is CASSKPSGSGNEQFF. In DNA form, the CDR3 reads TGTGCCAGCAGTAAGCCTAGCGGGTCAGGGAATGAGCAGTTCTTC.

The genes are TRBV29-1 and TRBJ2-1, with 9 bases fitting TRBD1. V was clipped by 6 bases and J by 6 bases; unmatched bases: 12. Germline loops: CDR1 SQVTM, CDR2 ANQGSEA. The CDR3 has 15 residues. This CDR3 is CSVVLSGTGFNEQFF. The CDR3 nucleotides read TGCAGCGTAGTGTTATCCGGGACAGGGTTCAATGAGCAGTTCTTC.

This clonotype was detected many times. This chain links TRBV9 with TRBJ2-7; TRBD2 agrees at 8 bases. CDR1 and CDR2 (germline): SGDLS, YYNGEE. CDR3 length: 14 amino acids. Trimming at V came to 0 bases and at J to 4 bases, leaving 3 bases not matched to a gene. CDR3 loop: CASSVGAGAYEQYF. The CDR3 region has the DNA TGTGCCAGCAGCGTAGGAGCGGGGGCTTACGAGCAGTACTTC.

This chain links TRBV4-1 with TRBJ2-4, with D perhaps TRBD2 (5 bases). This CDR3 region has 16 residues. V gave up 2 bases and J gave up 0 bases, with 11 bases separating them. Per the germline V gene, CDR1 is MGHRA and CDR2 is YSYEKL. CDR3 sequence: CASSQRAGLAKNIQYF. For the CDR3, the DNA is TGCGCCAGCAGCCAACGGGCGGGCCTAGCCAAAAACATTCAGTACTTC.

This clonotype was seen a handful of times. The chain employs TRBV29-1 and TRBJ2-1, with 9 bases lining up with TRBD2. V gave up 7 bases and J gave up 2 bases; unmatched junction bases: 3. The CDR3 extends over 13 amino acids. Germline V CDR1 and CDR2: SQVTM, ANQGSEA. CDR3 protein: CSGAGGPYNEQFF. In DNA form, the CDR3 reads TGCAGCGGAGCGGGAGGCCCCTACAATGAGCAGTTCTTC.

The V call is TRBV4-3, the J call TRBJ2-5, with 9 bases identical to TRBD2. V was pared by 0 bases and J by 10 bases, with 15 bases of the junction left unmatched. Germline CDR1 and CDR2: LGHNA and YSLEER. This CDR3 spans 17 amino acids. CDR3 sequence reads: CASSQESGSGRTRLQYF. The DNA of the CDR3 is TGCGCCAGCAGCCAAGAGTCCGGAAGCGGGAGGACGCGTCTCCAGTACTTC.

This clonotype occurred many times. The genes are TRBV7-8 and TRBJ1-1; TRBD1 is a possible D gene (6 bases). The germline V gene has CDR1 SGHVS and CDR2 FQNEAQ. V lost 2 bases to trimming and J lost 5 bases, with 12 bases between them. The CDR3 totals 14 residues. The DNA of the CDR3 is TGTGCCAGCAGCTTATCAGGGGTGGGGACTGAAGCTTTCTTT. It is translated as CASSLSGVGTEAFF.

The V gene is TRBV7-2, the J gene TRBJ1-1; 8 bases match TRBD1. Germline lookup yields CDR1 SGHTA and CDR2 FQGNSA. V shed 4 bases and J 5 bases; nucleotides not matched to a gene: 6. The CDR3 is 14 residues long. CDR3 coding DNA: TGTGCCAGCAGCTCTGACAGGGGAGGGACTGAAGCTTTCTTT. Its protein is CASSSDRGGTEAFF.

In this sample, this clonotype turned up a few times. The rearrangement joins TRBV29-1 to TRBJ2-1, with no clear D. This CDR3 spans 13 amino acids. Germline V gene lookup returns CDR1 SQVTM and CDR2 ANQGSEA. V dropped 3 bases and J dropped 2 bases, with 8 bases sitting between them. This CDR3 reads CSVDTSPYNEQFF. In DNA form, the CDR3 reads TGCAGCGTTGATACGTCACCCTACAATGAGCAGTTCTTC.

This clonotype was found a few times. The rearrangement joins TRBV9 to TRBJ1-1; 11 positions agree with TRBD1. V was clipped by 4 bases and J by 6 bases; unmatched bases: 11. CDR3 length equals 16 residues. CDR1 SGDLS and CDR2 YYNGEE come from the germline V gene. CDR3 in DNA: TGTGCCAGCAGCCCTTATGCCGGACAGGGGGCCGCTGAAGCTTTCTTT. This codes for CASSPYAGQGAAEAFF.

There are a few counts of this clonotype. This chain joins TRBV4-2 and TRBJ2-3, with TRBD2 identical over 11 bases. Unmatched junction bases numbered 10, after V lost 6 bases and J lost 5 bases. CDR1 is LGHNA and CDR2 is YNFKEQ in the germline V gene. The CDR3 extends over 16 amino acids. In nucleotides, the CDR3 is TGTGCCAGCAGTGACGGCTCACTAGCGGGAGTAGATACGCAGTATTTT. Protein product: CASSDGSLAGVDTQYF.

This clonotype has only one observation. The gene calls are TRBV29-1 and TRBJ1-1; D gene ambiguous. V lost 2 bases and J 0 bases, leaving 7 bases between the germline ends. There are 13 residues in the CDR3. From germline, CDR1 is SQVTM and CDR2 ANQGSEA. CDR3 DNA: TGCAGCGTTGAACCCCGATTGAACACTGAAGCTTTCTTT. Translation: CSVEPRLNTEAFF.